The 8 T cell receptor beta chains below come from one sample, sequenced in a study of cytomegalovirus exposure and HLA in healthy donors. PCR employed 60 Vbeta and 13 Jbeta primers. Assay used: immunoSEQ multiplex PCR; TCRdb lists only in-frame clones, some missing. The sample records some 110,000 clones, over 60% being singletons. Material for sequencing was PBMCs. Receptor source: a young man in good health and CMV-seronegative.

The V gene is TRBV25-1, the J gene TRBJ1-1, with 7 bases identical to TRBD1. CDR1 is MGHDK, CDR2 SYGVNS, per germline. V lost 5 bases, J lost 4 bases, and 13 bases stayed unmatched. The CDR3 is 16 residues long. The CDR3 here is CASSPLNLQGTTEAFF. DNA for the CDR3: TGTGCCAGCAGTCCACTTAACCTACAGGGGACCACTGAAGCTTTCTTT.

This chain connects TRBV19 to TRBJ2-5, with 10 bases aligning to TRBD1. With V trimmed by 6 bases and J by 10 bases, 11 bases remained unmatched. CDR3 length: 14 amino acids. CDR1 and CDR2 (germline): LNHDA, SQIVND (reference sequence). CDR3 protein: CASRSTGGKAGQYF. As DNA, the CDR3 is TGTGCCAGTAGATCGACAGGGGGCAAGGCTGGCCAGTACTTC. Full variable domain (missing parts from reference TRBV19 and TRBJ2-5): DGGITQSPKYLFRKEGQNVTLSCEQNLNHDAMYWYRQDPGQGLRLIYYSQIVNDFQKGDIAEGYSVSREKKESFPLTVTSAQKNPTAFYLCASRSTGGKAGQYFGPGTRLLVL.

This chain connects TRBV27 to TRBJ1-1; no firm D call. The germline gives CDR1 MNHEY, CDR2 SMNVEV (reference sequence). The CDR3 sequence is 13 residues long. Trimming cost V 5 bases and J 8 bases, with 15 bases left between them. DNA for the CDR3: TGTGCCAGCAGTCCTCCACAGCAAAGAGAAGCTTTCTTT. This gives the protein CASSPPQQREAFF.

This clone appeared a few times. The rearrangement links TRBV29-1 to TRBJ2-1; 7 bases agree with TRBD1. This CDR3 has 14 residues. V shed 6 bases and J 4 bases; nucleotides not matched to a gene: 9. Germline V gene data show CDR1 as SQVTM and CDR2 as ANQGSEA. The CDR3 sequence is CSVGAGTDYNEQFF. CDR3 nucleotides: TGCAGCGTGGGGGCCGGGACAGATTACAATGAGCAGTTCTTC.

The rearrangement uses TRBV18 and TRBJ2-5; the D gene is possibly TRBD1 (6 bases). Germline V gives CDR1 KGHSH, CDR2 LQKENI. The V and J ends lost 2 bases and 5 bases respectively, with 15 bases between them. The CDR3 totals 15 residues. CDR3 DNA sequence: TGTGCCAGCTCACCAGTATTCAACAGGGCGGAGACCCAGTACTTC. It specifies CASSPVFNRAETQYF.

The gene calls are TRBV5-4 and TRBJ1-4, with 8 bases identical to TRBD1. There are 13 residues in the CDR3. Per germline, CDR1 SGHNT and CDR2 YYREEE (reference sequence). V shed 4 bases and J 7 bases; nucleotides not matched to a gene: 3. The CDR3 is CASSQTGVEKLFF. CDR3 nucleotide sequence: TGTGCCAGCAGCCAGACAGGGGTTGAAAAACTGTTTTTT.

This chain joins TRBV6-1 and TRBJ1-5; TRBD1 aligns across 7 bases. CDR1 is MNHNS and CDR2 is SASEGT in the germline V gene. CDR3 length: 13 amino acids. J was trimmed by 4 bases and V by 6 bases; bases with no gene match: 3. CDR3 sequence: CASRETGNQPQHF. The CDR3 DNA reads TGTGCCAGCAGGGAGACAGGGAATCAGCCCCAGCATTTT.

This chain joins TRBV30 and TRBJ2-7; tentative D call: TRBD2 (5 bases). Germline-derived CDR1 and CDR2 are GTSNPN and SVGIG (reference sequence). CDR3 size: 13 residues. The V end was cut by 1 base, the J end by 6 bases, with 13 bases between. The CDR3 here is CAWSGLNRGEQYF. CDR3 DNA: TGTGCCTGGAGTGGGCTCAATCGGGGCGAGCAGTACTTC.